The 8 T cell receptor beta chains presented below share a single source sample, sequenced in a study of blood T cell repertoires in COVID-19. Sequencing used immunoSEQ multiplex PCR; TCRdb keeps in-frame clones, though not all of them. Here the sample spans approximately 270,000 clones, 85% to 90% being singletons. The sequencing sample was made of PBMCs or T cells enriched from blood (not recorded which). Receptors were obtained from a woman between 25 and 40 years old with acute COVID-19.

The J gene is TRBJ1-5, the V gene TRBV25-1; 8 nucleotides agree with TRBD1. This CDR3 comprises 13 residues. Germline V lookup: CDR1 MGHDK, CDR2 SYGVNS. J gave up 11 bases and V 0 bases, and 3 bases lay outside the gene matches. This chain's CDR3 is CASSEYATGAQHF. CDR3 in DNA: TGTGCCAGCAGTGAATACGCGACAGGGGCCCAGCATTTT.

This chain joins TRBV15 and TRBJ2-1; 7 bases align to TRBD2. The CDR3 length is 16 residues. CDR1 and CDR2 (germline): LNHNV, YYDKDF (reference sequence). V lost 3 bases, J lost 1 base, and 6 bases stayed unmatched. CDR3 amino acids: CATSSDTRGSYNEQFF. The CDR3 DNA reads TGTGCCACCAGCAGTGATACGCGGGGGTCCTACAATGAGCAGTTCTTC.

The V and J genes are TRBV5-1 and TRBJ2-5, with D perhaps matching TRBD2 (6 bases). The CDR3 totals 15 residues. Deletions cut 6 bases from V and 1 base from J, with 16 bases between. Per germline, CDR1 SGHRS and CDR2 YFSETQ. As DNA, the CDR3 is TGCGCCAGCAATCGGGAAGCGGGCCTCCAAGAGACCCAGTACTTC. Its protein product is CASNREAGLQETQYF.

The chain links TRBV18 to TRBJ2-5; 10 bases match TRBD2. V trimming: 3 bases; J trimming: 7 bases; junction bases outside the gene matches: 8. Germline CDR1 and CDR2: KGHSH and LQKENI. The CDR3 covers 15 residues. The CDR3 sequence: CASSPTGTSEGTQYF. CDR3 DNA: TGTGCCAGCTCACCCACCGGGACTAGCGAGGGGACCCAGTACTTC. Looking up the rest from reference TRBV18 and TRBJ2-5 gives the full variable domain: NAGVMQNPRHLVRRRGQEARLRCSPMKGHSHVYWYRQLPEEGLKFMVYLQKENIIDESGMPKERFSAEFPKEGPSILRIQQVVRGDSAAYFCASSPTGTSEGTQYFGPGTRLLVL.

This clone appeared a single time. The V call is TRBV19, the J call TRBJ2-3, with 7 positions matching TRBD2. Germline CDR1 reads LNHDA; CDR2 reads SQIVND (reference sequence). With 8 bases clipped from V and 1 base from J, the junction kept 12 bases outside the gene matches. The length of the CDR3 is 16 residues. The CDR3 bases are TGTGCCAGTTCCCCCTTCGTGGCGGGAGGCACAGATACGCAGTATTTT. Encoded protein: CASSPFVAGGTDTQYF. Complete variable domain (other parts from reference TRBV19 and TRBJ2-3): DGGITQSPKYLFRKEGQNVTLSCEQNLNHDAMYWYRQDPGQGLRLIYYSQIVNDFQKGDIAEGYSVSREKKESFPLTVTSAQKNPTAFYLCASSPFVAGGTDTQYFGPGTRLTVL.

The chain recombines TRBV27 with TRBJ2-7; D is unresolved. The CDR3 loop spans 15 amino acids. CDR1 is MNHEY and CDR2 is SMNVEV in the germline V gene (reference sequence). V was pared by 4 bases and J by 1 base, with 14 bases between. Here the CDR3 reads CASSSPWAASYEQYF. CDR3 in DNA: TGTGCCAGCAGTTCCCCTTGGGCAGCTTCCTACGAGCAGTACTTC.

This chain links TRBV28 with TRBJ2-7; TRBD1 matches 10 bases. The CDR3 extends over 16 amino acids. CDR1 and CDR2 from the germline V gene are MDHEN and SYDVKM. V gave up 7 bases and J gave up 9 bases; unmatched junction bases: 18. The CDR3 loop is CASTPHAGTGDSGQYF. CDR3 nucleotides: TGTGCCAGCACCCCTCATGCCGGGACAGGGGATTCGGGGCAGTACTTC.

The chain uses TRBV7-9 and TRBJ1-4, with no clear D. Germline-derived CDR1 and CDR2 are SEHNR and FQNEAQ (reference sequence). The CDR3 length is 14 residues. V lost 5 bases and J 0 bases, leaving 7 bases between the germline ends. The DNA of the CDR3 is TGTGCCAGCAGCGTAGGAGCAACTAATGAAAAACTGTTTTTT. Translated, it gives CASSVGATNEKLFF.